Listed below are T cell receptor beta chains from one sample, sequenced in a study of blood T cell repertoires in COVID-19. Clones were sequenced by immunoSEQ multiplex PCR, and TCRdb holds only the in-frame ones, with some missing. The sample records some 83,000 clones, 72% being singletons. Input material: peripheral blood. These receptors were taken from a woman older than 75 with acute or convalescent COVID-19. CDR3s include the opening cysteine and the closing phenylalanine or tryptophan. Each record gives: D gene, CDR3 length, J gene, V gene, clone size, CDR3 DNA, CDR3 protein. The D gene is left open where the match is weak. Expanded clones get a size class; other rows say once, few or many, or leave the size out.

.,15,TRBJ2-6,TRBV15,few,TGTGCCACCAGCAGACAGGTCTCTGGGGCCAACGTCCTGACTTTC,CATSRQVSGANVLTF
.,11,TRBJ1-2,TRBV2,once,TGTGCCAGCAGCCCCGACTATGGCTACACCTTC,CASSPDYGYTF
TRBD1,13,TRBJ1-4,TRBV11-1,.,TGTGCCAGCAGCCGGGACAGGGAGGAAAAACTGTTTTTT,CASSRDREEKLFF
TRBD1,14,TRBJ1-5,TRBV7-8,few,TGTGCCAGCAGCGCGGGACAGGGAGATCAGCCCCAGCATTTT,CASSAGQGDQPQHF
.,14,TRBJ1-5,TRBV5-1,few,TGCGCCAGCAGCTTGGAGGCAGGGGAGCAGCCCCAGCATTTT,CASSLEAGEQPQHF
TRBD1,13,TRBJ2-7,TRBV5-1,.,TGCGCCAGCAGCCAGGACAGGACCTACGAGCAGTACTTC,CASSQDRTYEQYF
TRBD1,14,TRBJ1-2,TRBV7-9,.,TGTGCCAGCAGCCTCGCGACAGGGAACTATGGCTACACCTTC,CASSLATGNYGYTF
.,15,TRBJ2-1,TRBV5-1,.,TGCGCCAGCAGCTTGGATAACGTGGGGGCGCGGGAGCAGTTCTTC,CASSLDNVGAREQFF
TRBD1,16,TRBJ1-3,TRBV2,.,TGTGCCAGCAGTAAGAGGACAGGGGGCTCTGGAAACACCATATATTTT,CASSKRTGGSGNTIYF
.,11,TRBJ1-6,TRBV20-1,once,TGCAGTGCTACCTTTCTAACCGCCCTCCACTTT,CSATFLTALHF
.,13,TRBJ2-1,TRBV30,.,TGTGCGAGAGATGGGGAGACCTACAATGAGCAGTTCTTC,CARDGETYNEQFF
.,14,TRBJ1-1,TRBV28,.,TGTGCCAGCAGTTTTATGAGTGCGAACACTGAAGCTTTCTTT,CASSFMSANTEAFF
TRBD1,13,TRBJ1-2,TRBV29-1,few,TGCAGCGTTGTAGTCGGGACAGGTGTCGGCTACACCTTC,CSVVVGTGVGYTF